The entry below gives a single TCR beta chain sequence along with its context. The specificity of this receptor is unknown. Base qualities are not at hand, and no much larger clone is one base apart. The library relied on RACE. The instrument given in TCRdb is NextSeq 500. During library preparation, unique molecular identifiers were attached to individual cDNA molecules so that TCRs could be counted in a quantitative, reproducible way. From each blood RNA sample, both TCR alpha and TCR beta chains were sequenced. For the original study's pipeline: Samples had a median of 95,638 TCRs, with a range from roughly 23,224 to 700,000. The Decombinator software suite was used to annotate the V, J and CDR3 of the TCR reads. For PS versus PT1 abundance plots, all samples were subsampled to the same number of TCRs (28,000). Expanded TCRs were defined as absent before sensitization and observed at least eight times at the 2-week time point. TCRdb reprocessed the public reads (quality trimming at Q25 with fastp, clone calling with MiXCR) and kept in-frame beta chains. For every CDR3 protein sequence, its rows merge into one entry that carries the most common genes and DNA. The V and J calls, along with clone size, are taken from TCRdb and not from the paper's own processing. This sample is represented by about 190,000 distinct CDR3 sequences; approximately 26% of them were singletons. 2% to 3% of the sample rests with the top ten.

This sample is part of a study of human T cells and chemical hapten exposure (dated by TCRdb to the early 2020s). In terms of the full investigation: For sensitization, 2% DPC in acetone was applied to a 2 cm by 2 cm area of upper inner arm skin. The patient cohort, mostly female, included alopecia areata with under or over 50% scalp involvement, alopecia totalis and alopecia universalis. Blood samples were taken from patients before sensitization (week 0) and then at 2, 6 and about 24 weeks after DPC sensitization. In alopecia patients, the study followed how the peripheral blood TCR repertoire changed in vivo over primary and secondary sensitization to diphenylcyclopropenone (DPC), a hapten. Throughout the study period of around 25 weeks, patients also received therapeutic DPC doses to the scalp every week. Nearly 30 alopecia patients gave blood for TCR sequencing at one to four time points (pre-sensitization, 2, 6 and 24 weeks). The libraries were sequenced as a pool, and the TCR yield per sample differed mostly because of small variations in library volumes within the pool. Patch testing was performed on the upper back with Finn chambers containing 0.01% DPC, and the patch tests were scored after 6 days according to International Contact Dermatitis Research Group standards. General study outcomes and caveats: Because all patients had alopecia, a presumed autoimmune disease, the immune response of the patients might differ from that of healthy individuals. Patch test score correlated positively with the number of PT1 expanded TCRs, reaching significance at thresholds 8, 16 and 32 but not at 4. DPC sensitization did not change how many TCRs were above 1 in 1000 frequency, and no evidence was found of alterations in global repertoire structure. Repeated subsampling changed both the strength of the expansion versus patch-test correlation and the threshold at which that correlation became significant. Compared with pre-sensitization or healthy control sets, expanded TCRs formed significantly more large CDR3 similarity clusters, which is consistent with antigen-driven responses.

The sample's time point, from its label and the paper: patch test 3, about 24 weeks after DPC sensitization. Per the publication, the treatment or condition label means: therapeutic diphenylcyclopropenone sensitization with weekly scalp DPC. Blood at each patch-test visit was drawn before the patch test was applied. To be eligible, patients had to be aged 18 to 70, diagnosed with alopecia and judged suitable for DPC therapy, while pregnant patients were excluded. Total RNA was extracted from unfractionated whole blood collected in Tempus Blood RNA tubes. V is cut by 6 bases and J by 5 bases, and the space between the germline ends is 13 bases. The CDR3, from cysteine to phenylalanine, totals 13 residues. Only the CDR3 portion is preserved as DNA: 39 bases, with reading frame beginning at the first base.

Here the sequenced sample was whole blood, taken in connection with sensitization to the hapten diphenylcyclopropenone (DPC). Recombination joined TRBV12-3 or TRBV12-4 with TRBJ2-5; the D gene is not confidently resolved. This receptor was identified in a woman aged 40 to 50 with alopecia areata. Some clones in this sample may be carry-over from other donors' samples. The DNA sequence reads TGTGCCAGCAGCCCTCCACCTCACGAGACCCAGTACTTC. It is translated as CASSPPPHETQYF.